This TCR beta chain was documented in a study of cytotoxic CD8 clonotypes in ibrutinib-treated CLL. For the study at large: Across samples, productive templates numbered some 250,000 and productive rearrangements reached 80,000 to 95,000 on average.

V lost 1 base, J lost 2 bases, and 4 bases stayed unmatched. Germline-derived CDR1 and CDR2 are KGHSH and LQKENI. The CDR3 totals 16 residues. TCRdb's copy holds only in-frame clones and misses some; the assay was immunoSEQ multiplex PCR. The table lists approximately 23,000 clones, 75% of them singletons. The chain recombines TRBV18 with TRBJ1-4, with 7 bases lining up with TRBD1. This specimen was PBMCs, taken before ibrutinib treatment. The sequence was obtained from a human donor with chronic lymphocytic leukemia. CDR3 nucleotides: TGTGCCAGCTCACCACTCCCGACAGGGACTAATGAAAAACTGTTTTTT. This gives the protein CASSPLPTGTNEKLFF.